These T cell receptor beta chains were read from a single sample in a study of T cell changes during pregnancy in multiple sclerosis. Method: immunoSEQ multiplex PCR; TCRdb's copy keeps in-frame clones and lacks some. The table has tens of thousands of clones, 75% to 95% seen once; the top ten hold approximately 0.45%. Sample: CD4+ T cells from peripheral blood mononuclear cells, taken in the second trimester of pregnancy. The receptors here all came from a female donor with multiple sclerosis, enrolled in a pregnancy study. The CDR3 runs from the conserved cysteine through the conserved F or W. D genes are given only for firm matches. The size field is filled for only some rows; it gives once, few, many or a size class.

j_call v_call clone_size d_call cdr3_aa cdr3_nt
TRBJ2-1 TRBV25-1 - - CASSRARGLYNEQFF TGTGCCAGCAGTAGAGCTCGCGGCCTTTACAATGAGCAGTTCTTC
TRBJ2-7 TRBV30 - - CAWDDNSYEQYF TGTGCCTGGGACGACAATTCCTACGAGCAGTACTTC
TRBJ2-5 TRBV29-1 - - CSVEGAGQRTQYF TGCAGCGTTGAGGGGGCAGGGCAGAGGACCCAGTACTTC
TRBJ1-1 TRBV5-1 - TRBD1 CASSSEKGARGTEAFF TGCGCCAGCAGCTCGGAGAAGGGGGCGCGAGGCACTGAAGCTTTCTTT
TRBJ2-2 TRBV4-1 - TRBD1 CASSNRQGATGELFF TGCGCCAGCAGCAATAGACAGGGGGCCACCGGGGAGCTGTTTTTT
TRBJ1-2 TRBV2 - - CASSEFSSPNYGYTF TGTGCCAGCAGTGAATTTAGTTCCCCTAACTATGGCTACACCTTC
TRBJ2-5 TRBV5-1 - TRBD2 CASSLNSGGQTQYF TGCGCCAGCAGCTTGAATAGCGGGGGGCAGACCCAGTACTTC
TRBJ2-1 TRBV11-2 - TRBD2 CASSSLAGAYNEQFF TGTGCCAGCTCGAGTTTGGCGGGAGCGTACAATGAGCAGTTCTTC
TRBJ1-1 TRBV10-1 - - CASSESPVTEAFF TGCGCCAGCAGTGAATCCCCGGTCACTGAAGCTTTCTTT
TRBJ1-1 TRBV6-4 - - CASSELPDGQSEAFF TGTGCCAGCAGTGAACTCCCCGATGGACAGTCTGAAGCTTTCTTT
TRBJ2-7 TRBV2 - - CASRQRYEQYF TGTGCCAGCAGGCAGCGCTACGAGCAGTACTTC
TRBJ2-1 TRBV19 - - CASSLFSNPNEQFF TGTGCCAGTAGTTTATTCTCTAACCCGAATGAGCAGTTCTTC
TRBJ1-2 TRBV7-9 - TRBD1 CASSRRRPGTGIYGYTF TGTGCCAGCAGCCGAAGGAGGCCCGGGACAGGGATCTATGGCTACACCTTC
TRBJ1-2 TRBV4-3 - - CASSQVLGEIDGYTF TGCGCCAGCAGCCAAGTCCTTGGGGAGATAGATGGCTACACCTTC
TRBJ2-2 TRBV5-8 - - CATCVIRRTNTGELFF TGTGCCACCTGCGTCATACGGCGGACGAACACCGGGGAGCTGTTTTTT
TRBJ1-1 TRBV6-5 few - CASSFGQLNTEAFF TGTGCCAGCAGTTTCGGACAGCTGAACACTGAAGCTTTCTTT
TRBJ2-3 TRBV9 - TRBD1 CASSARGVTGIDTQYF TGTGCCAGCAGCGCCAGGGGAGTGACAGGGATAGATACGCAGTATTTT
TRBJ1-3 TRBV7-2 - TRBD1 CASSLVNRGSGNTIYF TGTGCCAGCAGCTTAGTGAACAGGGGCTCTGGAAACACCATATATTTT